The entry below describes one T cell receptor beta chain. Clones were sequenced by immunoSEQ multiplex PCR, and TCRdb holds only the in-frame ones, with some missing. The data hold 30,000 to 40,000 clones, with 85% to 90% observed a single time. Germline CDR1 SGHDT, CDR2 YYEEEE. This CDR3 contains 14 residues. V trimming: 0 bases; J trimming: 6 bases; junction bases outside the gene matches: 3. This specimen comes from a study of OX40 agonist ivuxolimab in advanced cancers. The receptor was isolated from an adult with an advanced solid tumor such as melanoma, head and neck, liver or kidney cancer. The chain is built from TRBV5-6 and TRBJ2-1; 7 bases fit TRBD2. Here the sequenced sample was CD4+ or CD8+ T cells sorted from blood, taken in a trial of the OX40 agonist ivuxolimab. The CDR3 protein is CASSLGLAVNEQFF. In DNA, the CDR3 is TGTGCCAGCAGCTTGGGACTAGCTGTCAATGAGCAGTTCTTC.